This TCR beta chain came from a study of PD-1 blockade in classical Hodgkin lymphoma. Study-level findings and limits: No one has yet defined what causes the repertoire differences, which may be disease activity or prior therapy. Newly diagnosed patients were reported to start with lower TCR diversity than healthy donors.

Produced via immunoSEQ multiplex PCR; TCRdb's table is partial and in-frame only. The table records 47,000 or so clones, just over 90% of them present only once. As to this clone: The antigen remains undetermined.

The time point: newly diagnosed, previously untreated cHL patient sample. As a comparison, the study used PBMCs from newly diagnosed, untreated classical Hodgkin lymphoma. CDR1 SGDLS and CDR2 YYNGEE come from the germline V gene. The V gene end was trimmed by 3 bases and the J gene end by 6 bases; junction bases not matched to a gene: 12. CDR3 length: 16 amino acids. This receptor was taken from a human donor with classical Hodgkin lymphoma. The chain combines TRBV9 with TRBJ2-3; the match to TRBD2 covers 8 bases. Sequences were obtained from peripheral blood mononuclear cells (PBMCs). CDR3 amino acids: CASSGEAGGPGDTQYF. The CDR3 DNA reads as TGTGCCAGCAGCGGAGAGGCGGGAGGCCCAGGCGATACGCAGTATTTT.